This T cell receptor beta chain was captured by sequencing in a study of OX40 agonist ivuxolimab in advanced cancers. Study overall: Patients were dosed with the agonistic anti-OX40 (CD134) antibody ivuxolimab. Patients received ivuxolimab, an intravenous treatment, every 2 weeks at 0.01 to 10 mg/kg.

A remark on this clone: As yet, its antigen is unknown.

Systemic immunosuppression or a history of autoimmune disease excluded patients. Clones were sequenced by immunoSEQ multiplex PCR, and TCRdb holds only the in-frame ones, with some missing. The sample lists about 49,000 clones, almost 80% occurring once. Findings of the study overall: Among the lowest peripheral clonal expansion occurred in 0.1-3.0 mg/kg partial responders.

The CDR3 has 13 residues. The ends were cut back, 2 bases at V and 7 bases at J, with 13 bases in the middle. Germline CDR1 SGHRS, CDR2 YFSETQ. The source was CD4+ or CD8+ T cells sorted from blood, collected in a trial of the OX40 agonist ivuxolimab. This chain connects TRBV5-1 to TRBJ2-7; D perhaps matches TRBD1 (5 bases). The receptor was derived from an adult with an advanced solid tumor such as melanoma, head and neck, liver or kidney cancer. CDR3 sequence reads: CASSFQGAFEQYF. CDR3 nucleotides: TGCGCCAGCAGCTTTCAAGGGGCCTTTGAGCAGTACTTC. Filled out from reference TRBV5-1 and TRBJ2-7, the complete variable domain reads KAGVTQTPRYLIKTRGQQVTLSCSPISGHRSVSWYQQTPGQGLQFLFEYFSETQRNKGNFPGRFSGRQFSNSRSEMNVSTLELGDSALYLCASSFQGAFEQYFGPGTRLTVT.